Each of the 3 T cell receptor beta chains below was sequenced from the same sample in a study of T cell repertoires in cytomegalovirus infection (dated by TCRdb to about 2019). No antigen is known for these receptors. In the paper's terms, the treatment or condition label means: in vitro stimulation with specific CMV peptide epitopes to enrich CMV-specific T cells. The sequencing machine was an Illumina HiSeq 1500. In TCRdb, the public reads were trimmed at Q25 with fastp and aligned with MiXCR, with productive beta chains retained. Each CDR3 protein appears once, grouped with its most common genes and DNA. The sample table lists about 830,000 distinct CDR3 sequences, 32% of them with a count of one. Around 11% of the sample is held by the ten biggest clonotypes. Source: cultured CD8+ T cells from PBMCs, taken from culture after CMV antigen stimulation. These TCRs come from a human donor in good health (CMV status not recorded). Some clones in this sample may be carry-over from other donors' samples.

This clonotype came up a few times. The gene calls are TRBV7-3 and TRBJ2-3; 10 nucleotides align to TRBD2. The V and J ends lost 5 bases and 2 bases, in that order; junction bases with no gene match: 7. Germline V CDR1 and CDR2: SGHTA, FQGTGA. CDR3 length: 16 residues. CDR3 DNA: TGTGCCAGCAGCCTACTAGGACTAGCGGTCACAGATACGCAGTATTTT. Encoded protein: CASSLLGLAVTDTQYF.

The sample holds a few counts of this clonotype. This chain joins TRBV5-8 and TRBJ1-6; D gene ambiguous. This CDR3 has 17 amino acids. Trimming pared 0 bases from V and 10 bases from J, leaving 20 bases between. Germline V gene data show CDR1 as SGHTS and CDR2 as YDEGEE. The CDR3 sequence: CASSLDWTDRVNSPLHF. CDR3 nucleotide sequence: TGTGCCAGCAGCTTGGACTGGACTGACCGGGTTAACTCACCCCTCCACTTT.

This clonotype appeared many times. The chain employs TRBV7-2 and TRBJ2-3; D might be TRBD1 or TRBD2, each matching 6 bases. With 0 bases removed from V and 6 bases from J, the gap between germline ends came to 13 bases. The length of the CDR3 is 15 residues. Germline V gives CDR1 SGHTA, CDR2 FQGNSA. Here the CDR3 DNA reads TGTGCCAGCAGCTTAGCGGGGGGCCCGGCGGATACGCAGTATTTT. Amino acid sequence: CASSLAGGPADTQYF.